Presented here are 23 T cell receptor beta chains from one specimen sequenced in a study of blood T cells in healthy people across ages. The second PCR ran about 6 to 12 cycles with a sample-barcoded 5' primer and J-beta primers. TCRdb reprocessed the 5' RACE reads with MiXCR, giving one entry per CDR3 protein. The data contain under 2 million distinct CDR3 sequences, 30% to 40% of them singletons. Sequences were obtained from blood. These receptors were taken from a woman in her twenties or thirties in good health.

This clonotype was found once. The CDR3 bases are TGCGCCAGCAGCTGGGACAGGGGGGATGGCTACACCTTC. Translation: CASSWDRGDGYTF. This chain uses TRBV5-1 with TRBJ1-2, with 11 positions matching TRBD1. Per germline, CDR1 SGHRS and CDR2 YFSETQ. The CDR3 extends over 13 amino acids. The trim removed 3 bases at V and 6 bases at J, leaving 1 base unmatched.

This clonotype was observed a few times. In nucleotides, the CDR3 is TGTGCCAGCAGTTCCCTGGGACAGGGGGATGGCTACACCTTC. This sequence encodes CASSSLGQGDGYTF. This chain uses TRBV28 with TRBJ1-2; 11 bases are shared with TRBD1. V gave up 4 bases and J gave up 6 bases; unmatched junction bases: 4. This CDR3 has 14 amino acids. Germline CDR1 is MDHEN and CDR2 is SYDVKM.

This chain joins TRBV28 and TRBJ2-1; no clear D gene. Germline V gene data show CDR1 as MDHEN and CDR2 as SYDVKM. CDR3 size: 13 residues. V dropped 3 bases and J dropped 6 bases, with 9 bases sitting between them. CDR3 nucleotide sequence: TGTGCCAGCAGTTTTGTCCGGATCAATGAGCAGTTCTTC. Residues: CASSFVRINEQFF.

Only a few counts were recorded for this clonotype. This chain connects TRBV9 to TRBJ1-6; D perhaps matches TRBD1 (5 bases). Germline V lookup: CDR1 SGDLS, CDR2 YYNGEE. CDR3 length: 15 residues. V lost 4 bases and J lost 8, with 16 bases in between. In DNA form, the CDR3 reads TGTGCCAGCAGCCCCGGGGCGACCTGGGATTCACCCCTCCACTTT. Its translation is CASSPGATWDSPLHF.

This clonotype was counted a few times. The chain uses TRBV27 and TRBJ1-2, with D possibly TRBD1 on 6 matching bases. Trimming cost V 3 bases and J 1 base, with 9 bases left between them. The CDR3 is made up of 14 amino acids. From germline, CDR1 is MNHEY and CDR2 SMNVEV (reference sequence). CDR3 loop: CASSFQGHNYGYTF. CDR3 nucleotide sequence: TGTGCCAGCAGTTTCCAGGGACATAACTATGGCTACACCTTC.

This clonotype was detected a few times. This chain joins TRBV12-3 or TRBV12-4 and TRBJ1-1, with D perhaps TRBD1 (5 bases). Trimming left V 4 bases short and J 6 bases short, with 15 bases between. This CDR3 is built from 14 residues. The CDR3 bases are TGTGCCAGCAGTTCGCAGGGAGAGGGCTCTGAAGCTTTCTTT. Its protein product is CASSSQGEGSEAFF.

The V gene is TRBV20-1, the J gene TRBJ2-7; 8 bases agree with TRBD2. Per germline, CDR1 DFQATT and CDR2 SNEGSKA (reference sequence). V lost 3 bases, J lost 4 bases, and 8 bases stayed unmatched. The length of the CDR3 is 14 residues. Here the CDR3 DNA reads TGCAGTGCTAGTGTCCAGCGGGAGTCTTACGAGCAGTACTTC. Amino acids: CSASVQRESYEQYF.

The chain is built from TRBV5-1 and TRBJ2-3; 7 positions match TRBD1. The V gene end was trimmed by 6 bases and the J gene end by 0 bases; junction bases not matched to a gene: 4. Germline V gene sequence: CDR1 SGHRS, CDR2 YFSETQ. The CDR3 is 14 residues long. In DNA, the CDR3 is TGCGCCAGCATGGGACAGACTAGCACAGATACGCAGTATTTT. Translation: CASMGQTSTDTQYF.

The table lists this clonotype with a count of one. The rearrangement uses TRBV27 and TRBJ1-6, with TRBD1 matching 7 bases. The trim removed 8 bases at V and 7 bases at J, leaving 8 bases unmatched. Germline assignment: CDR1 MNHEY and CDR2 SMNVEV (reference sequence). The CDR3 has 14 residues. The chain's CDR3 is CASARGQYNSPLHF. Written as DNA, the CDR3 is TGTGCCAGCGCCAGGGGACAGTACAATTCACCCCTCCACTTT.

The genes are TRBV5-1 and TRBJ2-1; D uncertain. The CDR3 loop spans 15 amino acids. The germline CDR1 and CDR2 sequences are SGHRS and YFSETQ. V gave up 6 bases and J gave up 2 bases, with 15 bases separating them. Written as DNA, the CDR3 is TGCGCCAGCAACTTTGTCAGCGAACCCTACAATGAGCAGTTCTTC. The encoded protein is CASNFVSEPYNEQFF.

This clonotype came up once. A much more abundant neighbour one base away suggests this may be a read error. V gene TRBV4-1 combines with J gene TRBJ2-3; 9 bases are a match to TRBD1. The CDR3 loop spans 16 amino acids. From germline, CDR1 is MGHRA and CDR2 YSYEKL. The CDR3 bases are TGCGTCAGCAGCCCCGGGTTGGACAGGGGATCTGATACGCAGTATTTT. Translated: CVSSPGLDRGSDTQYF.

This rearrangement joins TRBV3-1 to TRBJ2-3; 8 positions match TRBD1. V shed 4 bases and J 2 bases; nucleotides not matched to a gene: 8. The CDR3 contains 16 residues. Germline CDR1 reads LGHDT; CDR2 reads YNNKEL (reference sequence). Here the CDR3 reads CASSRSGQGNTDTQYF. The CDR3 DNA is TGTGCCAGCAGCCGGTCCGGACAGGGAAACACAGATACGCAGTATTTT.

Only a few counts were recorded for this clonotype. The rearrangement links TRBV7-2 to TRBJ2-7, with a weak D call TRBD1 (5 bases). The CDR3 is 14 amino acids. The V end lost 1 base, the J end lost 2 bases, and 9 bases lay between the germline ends. Germline CDR1 reads SGHTA; CDR2 reads FQGNSA. Written as DNA, the CDR3 is TGTGCCAGCAGCTTAGGGATAGGGGCCTACGAGCAGTACTTC. This codes for CASSLGIGAYEQYF.

This clonotype was detected a few times. V gene TRBV7-8 combines with J gene TRBJ2-5, with 7 bases fitting TRBD2. J was trimmed by 9 bases and V by 1 base; bases with no gene match: 11. The V gene's germline CDR1 is SGHVS and CDR2 FQNEAQ. The length of the CDR3 is 15 residues. The CDR3 loop reads CASSLEDTAGPPQYF. The CDR3 region has the DNA TGTGCCAGCAGCTTAGAGGATACAGCGGGGCCCCCCCAGTACTTC. The whole variable domain, filled in from reference TRBV7-8 and TRBJ2-5, reads GAGVSQSPRYKVAKRGQDVALRCDPISGHVSLFWYQQALGQGPEFLTYFQNEAQLDKSGLPSDRFFAERPEGSVSTLKIQRTQQEDSAVYLCASSLEDTAGPPQYFGPGTRLLVL.

The chain recombines TRBV5-6 with TRBJ2-5, with 7 bases aligning to TRBD1. Per the germline V gene, CDR1 is SGHDT and CDR2 is YYEEEE. The CDR3 is 15 residues long. J was trimmed by 1 base and V by 3 bases; bases with no gene match: 6. The CDR3 region has the DNA TGTGCCAGCAGCTCCCGTCCAGGGGGCCAAGAGACCCAGTACTTC. Residues: CASSSRPGGQETQYF.

The sample holds one count of this clonotype. This rearrangement joins TRBV7-6 to TRBJ2-7; tentatively, D is TRBD1 (6 bases). Germline V gene sequence: CDR1 SGHVS, CDR2 FNYEAQ. The CDR3 contains 17 residues. V was pared by 2 bases and J by 0 bases, with 17 bases between. The CDR3 DNA reads as TGTGCCAGCAGCTTAACCTCGGACAGCCCTAACTCCTACGAGCAGTACTTC. This gives the protein CASSLTSDSPNSYEQYF.

For this clonotype: Just one base apart from a much larger clone, this may be a read error. This chain joins TRBV4-1 and TRBJ1-2; D remains unclear. From germline, CDR1 is MGHRA and CDR2 YSYEKL. The CDR3 contains 15 residues. Trimming cost V 1 base and J 2 bases, with 11 bases left between them. Written as DNA, the CDR3 is TGCGCCAGCAGCCAAGCTACGGGCGGGAACTATGGCTACACCTTC. This codes for CASSQATGGNYGYTF.

This clonotype occurred a few times. The J gene is TRBJ2-5, the V gene TRBV6-1; 9 nucleotides match TRBD1. The V and J ends lost 6 bases and 4 bases, in that order; junction bases with no gene match: 15. Germline V gene sequence: CDR1 MNHNS, CDR2 SASEGT. The CDR3 contains 17 residues. The chain's CDR3 is CASSRENPGQGSETQYF. CDR3 bases: TGTGCCAGCAGCCGAGAGAATCCGGGACAGGGTTCAGAGACCCAGTACTTC.

The rearrangement links TRBV7-2 to TRBJ2-1, with D possibly being TRBD2 (5 bases). This CDR3 has 17 residues. The germline V gene has CDR1 SGHTA and CDR2 FQGNSA. Trimming cost V 1 base and J 0 bases, with 13 bases left between them. CDR3 nucleotide sequence: TGTGCCAGCAGCTTAGATTTAGCGACAAGCTCCTACAATGAGCAGTTCTTC. It is translated as CASSLDLATSSYNEQFF.

Regarding this clonotype: The junction departs from the called germline gene at one end, perhaps through a read error. V is TRBV12-3 or TRBV12-4 and J is TRBJ2-3, with 8 positions matching TRBD2. The CDR3 sequence is 15 residues long. The CDR3 loop is CAGRAGGGSTDTQYF. CDR3 DNA: TGTGCCGGCAGGGCCGGGGGGGGTAGCACAGATACGCAGTATTTT.

The DNA for the CDR3 is TGCGCCAGCAGCGCCGCGGCCCTTGATGGCTACACCTTC. Translated, it gives CASSAAALDGYTF. The chain is built from TRBV5-1 and TRBJ1-2; D remains ambiguous. V was pared by 4 bases and J by 6 bases, with 13 bases between. Germline CDR1 reads SGHRS; CDR2 reads YFSETQ. The CDR3 runs 13 residues. Together with reference TRBV5-1 and TRBJ1-2, the CDR3 gives the full variable domain: KAGVTQTPRYLIKTRGQQVTLSCSPISGHRSVSWYQQTPGQGLQFLFEYFSETQRNKGNFPGRFSGRQFSNSRSEMNVSTLELGDSALYLCASSAAALDGYTFGSGTRLTVV.

With respect to this clonotype: A much larger clone lies a single base off, so this may be a read error. The chain carries TRBV5-5 and TRBJ2-7; either TRBD1 or TRBD2 may fit D (5 bases each). V shed 0 bases and J shed 2 bases, with 15 bases lying between them. The germline V gene has CDR1 SGHKS and CDR2 YYEKEE (reference sequence). CDR3 length: 16 amino acids. The CDR3 sequence: CASSLETPGRTYEQYF. As DNA, the CDR3 is TGTGCCAGCAGCTTGGAAACACCGGGACGGACCTACGAGCAGTACTTC.

V usage is TRBV10-3 and J usage is TRBJ2-2; tentatively, D is TRBD1 (6 bases). Trimming left V 8 bases short and J 6 bases short, with 16 bases between. Germline V CDR1 and CDR2: ENHRY, SYGVKD. This CDR3 is built from 14 residues. DNA for the CDR3: TGTGCCATCCGCGCCACAGGGCTGTCCGGGGAGCTGTTTTTT. Translating it yields CAIRATGLSGELFF.